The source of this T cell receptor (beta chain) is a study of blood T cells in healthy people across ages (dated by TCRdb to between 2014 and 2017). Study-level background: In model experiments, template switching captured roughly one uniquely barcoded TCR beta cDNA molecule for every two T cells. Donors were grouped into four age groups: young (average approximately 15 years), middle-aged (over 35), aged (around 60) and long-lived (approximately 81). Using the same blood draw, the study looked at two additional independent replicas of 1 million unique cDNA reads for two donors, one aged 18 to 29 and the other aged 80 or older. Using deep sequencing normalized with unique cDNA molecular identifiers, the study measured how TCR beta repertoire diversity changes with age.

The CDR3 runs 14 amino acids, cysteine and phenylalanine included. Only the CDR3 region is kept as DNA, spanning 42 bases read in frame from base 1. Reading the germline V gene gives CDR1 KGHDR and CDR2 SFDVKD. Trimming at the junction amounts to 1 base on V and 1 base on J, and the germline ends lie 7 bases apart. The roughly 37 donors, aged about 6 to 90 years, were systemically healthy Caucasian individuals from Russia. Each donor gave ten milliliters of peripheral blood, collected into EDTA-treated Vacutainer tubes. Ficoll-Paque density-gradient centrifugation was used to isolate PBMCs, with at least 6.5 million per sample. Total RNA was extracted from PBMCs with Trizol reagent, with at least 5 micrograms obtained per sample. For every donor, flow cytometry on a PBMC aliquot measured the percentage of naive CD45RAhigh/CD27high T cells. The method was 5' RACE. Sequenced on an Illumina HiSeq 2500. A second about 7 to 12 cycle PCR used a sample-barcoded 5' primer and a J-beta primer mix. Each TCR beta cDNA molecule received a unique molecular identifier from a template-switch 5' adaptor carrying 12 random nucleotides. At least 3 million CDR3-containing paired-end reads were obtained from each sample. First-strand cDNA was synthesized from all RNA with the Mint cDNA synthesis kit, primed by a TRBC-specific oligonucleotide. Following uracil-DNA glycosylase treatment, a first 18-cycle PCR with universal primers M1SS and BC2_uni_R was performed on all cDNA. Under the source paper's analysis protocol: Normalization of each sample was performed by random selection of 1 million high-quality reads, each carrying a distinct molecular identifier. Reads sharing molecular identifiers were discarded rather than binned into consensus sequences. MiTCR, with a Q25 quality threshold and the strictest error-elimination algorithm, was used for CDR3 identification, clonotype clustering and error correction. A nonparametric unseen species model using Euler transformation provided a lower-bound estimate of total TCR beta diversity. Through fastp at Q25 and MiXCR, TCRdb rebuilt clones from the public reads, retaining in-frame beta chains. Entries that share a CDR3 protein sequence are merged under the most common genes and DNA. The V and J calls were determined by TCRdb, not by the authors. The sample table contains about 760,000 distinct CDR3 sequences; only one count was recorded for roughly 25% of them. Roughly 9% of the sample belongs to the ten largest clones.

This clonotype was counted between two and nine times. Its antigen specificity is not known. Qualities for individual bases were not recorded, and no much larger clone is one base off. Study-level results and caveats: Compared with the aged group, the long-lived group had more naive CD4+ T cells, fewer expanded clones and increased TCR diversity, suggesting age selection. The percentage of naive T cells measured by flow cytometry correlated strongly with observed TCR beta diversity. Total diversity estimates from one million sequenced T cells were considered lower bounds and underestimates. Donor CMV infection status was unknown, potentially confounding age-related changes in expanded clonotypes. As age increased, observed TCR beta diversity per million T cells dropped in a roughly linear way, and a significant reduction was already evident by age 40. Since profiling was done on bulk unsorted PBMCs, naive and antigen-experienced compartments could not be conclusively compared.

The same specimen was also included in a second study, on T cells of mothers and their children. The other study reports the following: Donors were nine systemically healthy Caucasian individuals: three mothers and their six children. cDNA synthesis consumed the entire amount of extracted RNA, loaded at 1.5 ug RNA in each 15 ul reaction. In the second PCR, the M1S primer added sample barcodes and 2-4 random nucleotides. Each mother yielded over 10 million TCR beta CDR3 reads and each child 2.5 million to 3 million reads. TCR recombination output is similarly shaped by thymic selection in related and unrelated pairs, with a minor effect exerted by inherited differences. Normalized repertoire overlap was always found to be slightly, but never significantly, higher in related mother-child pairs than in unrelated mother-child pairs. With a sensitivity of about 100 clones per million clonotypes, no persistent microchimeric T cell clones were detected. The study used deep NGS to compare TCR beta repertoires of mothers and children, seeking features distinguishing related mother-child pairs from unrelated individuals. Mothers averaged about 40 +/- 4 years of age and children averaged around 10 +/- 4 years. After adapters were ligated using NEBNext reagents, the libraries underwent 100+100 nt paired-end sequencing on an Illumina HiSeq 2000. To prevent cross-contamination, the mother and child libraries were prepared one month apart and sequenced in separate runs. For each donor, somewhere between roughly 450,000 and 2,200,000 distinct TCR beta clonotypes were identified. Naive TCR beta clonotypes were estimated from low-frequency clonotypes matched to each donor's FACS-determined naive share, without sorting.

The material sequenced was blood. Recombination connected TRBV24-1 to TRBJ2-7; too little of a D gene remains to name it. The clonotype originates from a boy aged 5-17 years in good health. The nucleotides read TGTGCCACCAGTGATTTAAGCACTTCCTACGAGCAGTACTTC. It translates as CATSDLSTSYEQYF.